The clone carrying this T cell receptor (beta chain) was observed a few times. Its antigen is unidentified. Germline V CDR1 and CDR2: SGDLS, YYNGEE. The CDR3 consists of 13 residues. V dropped 0 bases and J dropped 6 bases, with 7 bases sitting between them. The data stem from a study of beta chain features in type 1 diabetes. CD45RO/CCR7/CD25/CD127/CD95/CD27 staining was used to isolate CD4+ naive, central memory, regulatory and stem cell-like memory cells by sorting. Expressed TCRB transcripts were sequenced, since all the RNA that had been isolated was reverse transcribed. TCRdb's table, derived via immunoSEQ multiplex PCR, lists solely in-frame clones and lacks some. Of roughly 500,000 clones in the sample, about 10% were seen once. Study-wide results and caveats: PCR may have favored shorter templates equally in patients and controls.

The chain couples TRBV9 to TRBJ2-4; D ambiguous. The clonotype originates from a woman between 18 and 30 years old in good health. The sample consisted of naive CD4+ T cells from blood. CDR3: CASSVGTGNIQYF. For the CDR3, the DNA is TGTGCCAGCAGCGTAGGGACGGGAAACATTCAGTACTTC.